These 28 T cell receptor beta chains were sequenced from one sample in a study of T-cell reconstitution after alpha-beta-depleted transplantation in children listed by TCRdb under 2016. Libraries were prepared through PCR. Data came from an Illumina HiSeq 2500. TCR library preparation used molecular barcoding, with unique molecular identifiers applied to normalize quantification of the TCRbeta repertoire. TCRdb reworked the public reads: Q25 trimming with fastp, MiXCR clone assembly, productive beta chains retained. Rows with a matching CDR3 protein are joined into one entry that keeps the most common DNA and genes. In this sample the table shows under 100,000 distinct CDR3 sequences, about 14% of which occur a single time. Of the sample, around a fifth is held by the ten largest clones. The sample's treatment or condition label, decoded: allogeneic hematopoietic cell transplantation with graft depleted of TCRalphabeta T cells and CD19 B cells.

The sample in question was PBMCs, mostly from graft donor cells, obtained 180 days after TCRalphabeta/CD19-depleted stem cell transplant. The receptor source for this set is a male patient aged 2 to 9 who had a stem cell transplant for acute lymphoblastic leukemia, so the T cells may come from the graft donor.

A few counts support this clonotype. The rearrangement joins TRBV6-1 to TRBJ2-3; D may be TRBD1 or TRBD2 (6 bases each). Deletions cut 7 bases from V and 4 bases from J, with 21 bases between. The CDR3 contains 16 residues. CDR1 is MNHNS and CDR2 is SASEGT in the germline V gene. The CDR3 region is CASNREDGGPADTQYF. CDR3 coding DNA: TGTGCCAGCAATAGAGAGGACGGGGGCCCGGCAGATACGCAGTATTTT.

The V and J genes are TRBV27 and TRBJ2-5; possible D gene TRBD1, 5 bases. This CDR3 comprises 14 residues. Trimming took 2 bases from V and 5 from J, leaving 12 bases between them. CDR1 is MNHEY and CDR2 is SMNVEV in the germline V gene (reference sequence). The DNA of the CDR3 is TGTGCCAGCAGTTTAGGTCAGGGCATGGAGACCCAGTACTTC. This translates into CASSLGQGMETQYF.

This clonotype was seen a few times. The V call is TRBV27, the J call TRBJ1-2; possible D gene TRBD1, 5 bases. The CDR3 has 15 residues. CDR1 MNHEY and CDR2 SMNVEV come from the germline V gene (reference sequence). The germline V and J ends were trimmed by 5 bases and 4 bases, with 17 bases remaining between them. CDR3 sequence (DNA): TGTGCCAGCAGTGGTTCAGGGTTCAGTGTCTATGGCTACACCTTC. The encoded protein is CASSGSGFSVYGYTF.

The chain links TRBV11-1 to TRBJ2-3; 10 nucleotides align to TRBD2. This CDR3 is built from 18 residues. From germline, CDR1 is SGHAT and CDR2 FQDESV (reference sequence). Trimming removed 2 bases from V and 10 bases from J; junction bases left unmatched: 18. CDR3 nucleotides: TGTGCCAGCAGCTTACGGCTAGCGGGGGCCCCGTCATCCGAGGCGCAGTATTTT. It codes for CASSLRLAGAPSSEAQYF. Combining the CDR3 with reference TRBV11-1 and TRBJ2-3 gives the whole variable domain EAEVAQSPRYKITEKSQAVAFWCDPISGHATLYWYRQILGQGPELLVQFQDESVVDDSQLPKDRFSAERLKGVDSTLKIQPAELGDSAMYLCASSLRLAGAPSSEAQYFGPGTRLTVL.

The rearrangement joins TRBV3-1 to TRBJ2-5; D is ambiguous. Germline CDR1 and CDR2: LGHDT and YNNKEL (reference sequence). Trimming shortened V by 0 bases and J by 5 bases, and 10 bases separated the two germline ends. The CDR3 totals 14 residues. DNA for the CDR3: TGTGCCAGCAGCCAAGATCCGCGGCGGGAGACCCAGTACTTC. Its protein product is CASSQDPRRETQYF.

At least ten counts were recorded for this clonotype. V and J are TRBV12-3 or TRBV12-4 and TRBJ2-3; no definite D call. This CDR3 comprises 12 residues. V lost 4 bases to trimming and J lost 6 bases, with 8 bases between them. Written as DNA, the CDR3 is TGTGCCAGCAGTTCAAGGGTGGATACGCAGTATTTT. It yields the protein CASSSRVDTQYF.

This clonotype was seen a handful of times. The V and J genes are TRBV5-6 and TRBJ2-4, with 8 bases matching TRBD2. Unmatched junction bases numbered 6, after V lost 4 bases and J lost 0 bases. Germline V CDR1 and CDR2: SGHDT, YYEEEE. This CDR3 spans 16 amino acids. CDR3 in amino acids: CASSPAGGSAKNIQYF. The CDR3 bases are TGTGCCAGCAGCCCGGCGGGGGGATCAGCCAAAAACATTCAGTACTTC.

This clonotype was seen ten or more times. The J gene is TRBJ2-7, the V gene TRBV20-1, with D perhaps given as TRBD1 or TRBD2 (6 bases each). The V gene's germline CDR1 is DFQATT and CDR2 SNEGSKA (reference sequence). V lost 6 bases and J 2 bases, leaving 11 bases between the germline ends. There are 12 residues in the CDR3. As DNA, the CDR3 is TGCAGTGCGCGGGACATAGCCTACGAGCAGTACTTC. This gives the protein CSARDIAYEQYF.

V gene TRBV20-1 combines with J gene TRBJ2-3; D ambiguous. Germline V gene lookup returns CDR1 DFQATT and CDR2 SNEGSKA (reference sequence). Deletions cut 4 bases from V and 2 bases from J, with 10 bases between. The CDR3 totals 13 residues. The CDR3 spells CSAMGMDTDTQYF. The DNA of the CDR3 is TGCAGTGCTATGGGAATGGACACAGATACGCAGTATTTT.

V and J are TRBV27 and TRBJ2-1; a possible D gene is TRBD2 (6 bases). V was trimmed by 7 bases and J by 1 base, leaving 11 bases between them. The germline gives CDR1 MNHEY, CDR2 SMNVEV (reference sequence). The CDR3 extends over 14 amino acids. The CDR3 loop is CASKAGTSYNEQFF. CDR3 in DNA: TGTGCCAGCAAAGCCGGGACTTCCTACAATGAGCAGTTCTTC.

This chain joins TRBV3-1 and TRBJ2-4; tentatively, D is TRBD2 (5 bases). Trimming shortened V by 4 bases and J by 8 bases, and 9 bases separated the two germline ends. The CDR3 is made up of 12 amino acids. Germline V CDR1 and CDR2: LGHDT, YNNKEL (reference sequence). CDR3 sequence (DNA): TGTGCCAGCAGCCCCCAGGAGGACATTCAGTACTTC. Its protein product is CASSPQEDIQYF.

This chain uses TRBV7-9 with TRBJ1-4, with D tentatively TRBD1 (5 bases). CDR3 length: 13 amino acids. V shed 5 bases and J shed 6 bases, with 10 bases lying between them. CDR1 SEHNR and CDR2 FQNEAQ come from the germline V gene (reference sequence). The CDR3 coding sequence is TGTGCCAGCAGCCTAGTGGGGGATGAAAAACTGTTTTTT. Translated: CASSLVGDEKLFF.

This clonotype occurred many times. This chain links TRBV20-1 with TRBJ2-5; unclear D gene. Germline loops: CDR1 DFQATT, CDR2 SNEGSKA (reference sequence). CDR3 length: 13 amino acids. V gave up 5 bases and J gave up 4 bases, with 14 bases separating them. CDR3 nucleotides: TGCAGTGCTCCCCGGCCCGCATTAGAGACCCAGTACTTC. The encoded protein is CSAPRPALETQYF.

This clonotype has only a few counts. The chain's CDR3 is CATKAAGHGYTF. CDR3 sequence (DNA): TGTGCCACTAAGGCGGCAGGCCACGGCTACACCTTC. The chain is built from TRBV10-3 and TRBJ1-2, with no clear D. V lost 10 bases and J lost 8, with 17 bases in between. The CDR3 totals 12 residues. Germline-derived CDR1 and CDR2 are ENHRY and SYGVKD.

The rearrangement links TRBV5-1 to TRBJ2-4, with TRBD1 matching over 7 bases. The length of the CDR3 is 14 residues. Germline CDR1 and CDR2: SGHRS and YFSETQ. Germline trimming cut 2 bases from V and 9 bases from J; bases unmatched to any gene: 8. This CDR3 reads CASSLGRGSGIQYF. Written as DNA, the CDR3 is TGCGCCAGCAGCTTAGGCAGGGGGAGCGGCATTCAGTACTTC.

The rearrangement uses TRBV19 and TRBJ1-5, with D perhaps matching TRBD1 (6 bases). The V and J ends lost 5 bases and 3 bases respectively, with 14 bases between them. The CDR3 has 15 residues. The V gene's germline CDR1 is LNHDA and CDR2 SQIVND (reference sequence). This CDR3 is CASSPGGRVNQPQHF. The CDR3 DNA is TGTGCCAGTAGTCCGGGGGGCAGGGTCAATCAGCCCCAGCATTTT.

This clonotype was counted a few times. V gene TRBV28 combines with J gene TRBJ2-5, with 8 bases matching TRBD2. Germline V gene sequence: CDR1 MDHEN, CDR2 SYDVKM. V lost 6 bases to trimming and J lost 5 bases; unmatched junction nucleotides: 14. CDR3 length: 16 residues. CDR3 DNA: TGTGCCAGCAGGAGGACTAGCCCCAGTCGAGGGGAGACCCAGTACTTC. Translating it yields CASRRTSPSRGETQYF.

The chain uses TRBV20-1 and TRBJ2-7, with 8 bases lining up with TRBD1. The CDR3 runs to 17 residues. CDR1 and CDR2 (germline): DFQATT, SNEGSKA (reference sequence). J lost 0 bases, V lost 3 bases, and 13 bases had no gene match. DNA of the CDR3: TGCAGTGCTAGGGGACAGGCTCCGTTTAGGATCTCCTACGAGCAGTACTTC. Protein product: CSARGQAPFRISYEQYF.

This clonotype was seen more than once but under ten times. CDR3: CASSESPGVQETQYF. CDR3 sequence (DNA): TGCGCCAGCAGTGAGTCTCCCGGGGTCCAAGAGACCCAGTACTTC. This chain uses TRBV10-1 with TRBJ2-5; possibly TRBD2 for D (5 bases). The CDR3 spans 15 residues. Germline CDR1 WNHNN, CDR2 SYGVQD (reference sequence). The ends were cut back, 0 bases at V and 1 base at J, with 9 bases in the middle.

The J gene is TRBJ2-7, the V gene TRBV27; TRBD1 aligns across 7 bases. Looked up from germline, CDR1 is MNHEY and CDR2 is SMNVEV (reference sequence). V trimming: 10 bases; J trimming: 6 bases; junction bases outside the gene matches: 12. This CDR3 comprises 13 residues. In nucleotides, the CDR3 is TGTGCCAACCCCCCGACAGGGAGTGGCGAGCAGTACTTC. It codes for CANPPTGSGEQYF.

The chain carries TRBV12-3 or TRBV12-4 and TRBJ1-3; TRBD1 is a possible D gene (5 bases). This CDR3 is 15 amino acids long. The germline V and J ends were trimmed by 5 bases and 0 bases, with 11 bases remaining between them. In DNA, the CDR3 is TGTGCCAGCAGTGGGGACGCCTACTCTGGAAACACCATATATTTT. It encodes CASSGDAYSGNTIYF.

This clonotype occurred a few times. The V gene is TRBV5-4, the J gene TRBJ2-6, with TRBD1 matching over 10 bases. Germline V gives CDR1 SGHNT, CDR2 YYREEE (reference sequence). The ends lost 3 bases at V and 0 bases at J; junction bases unmatched: 12. The CDR3 length is 20 residues. The CDR3 nucleotides are TGTGCCAGCAGCTCACATCGACAGGGGGCACTACTCTCTGGGGCCAACGTCCTGACTTTC. Translation: CASSSHRQGALLSGANVLTF.

In DNA, the CDR3 is TGCGCCAGCAGCTTGGTCCGGGGCCCGTACAATGAGCAGTTCTTC. Amino acids: CASSLVRGPYNEQFF. The gene calls are TRBV5-1 and TRBJ2-1, with D perhaps assigned TRBD1 or TRBD2 (5 bases each). The CDR3 consists of 15 residues. Germline assignment: CDR1 SGHRS and CDR2 YFSETQ. Trimming shortened V by 0 bases and J by 4 bases, and 11 bases separated the two germline ends. The variable domain in full, with the rest retrieved from reference TRBV5-1 and TRBJ2-1, is KAGVTQTPRYLIKTRGQQVTLSCSPISGHRSVSWYQQTPGQGLQFLFEYFSETQRNKGNFPGRFSGRQFSNSRSEMNVSTLELGDSALYLCASSLVRGPYNEQFFGPGTRLTVL.

The chain is built from TRBV19 and TRBJ1-5, with 8 bases identical to TRBD1. The CDR3 consists of 15 residues. Per the germline V gene, CDR1 is LNHDA and CDR2 is SQIVND (reference sequence). Germline trimming cut 6 bases from V and 3 bases from J; bases unmatched to any gene: 7. CDR3 in DNA: TGTGCCAGTAGGACTCAGGGGGCCCTCAATCAGCCCCAGCATTTT. It yields the protein CASRTQGALNQPQHF.

This clonotype has more than one count but fewer than ten. V and J are TRBV25-1 and TRBJ2-7; D not resolved. The CDR3 is made up of 14 amino acids. CDR1 is MGHDK, CDR2 SYGVNS, per germline. Between the trimmed V and J ends, which lost 3 bases and 4 bases, there was a span of 13 bases. This CDR3 is CASSDRGSFYEQYF. The CDR3 nucleotides read TGTGCCAGCAGTGATCGAGGCTCATTTTACGAGCAGTACTTC.

This clonotype was recorded a few times. V usage is TRBV5-1 and J usage is TRBJ2-4; the D gene is possibly TRBD2 (5 bases). The V gene's germline CDR1 is SGHRS and CDR2 YFSETQ. The V and J ends lost 10 bases and 15 bases respectively, with 17 bases between them. The CDR3 contains 10 residues. The CDR3 DNA reads as TGCGCCCGAGGACCGGGGAGACGGTACTTC. Translated, it gives CARGPGRRYF.

There are a few counts of this clonotype. CDR3 nucleotide sequence: TGTGCCAGCAGCGTAGTCGGACAGGGCCCAATTGAGCAGTACTTC. The encoded protein is CASSVVGQGPIEQYF. The J gene is TRBJ2-7, the V gene TRBV9; 8 bases match TRBD1. The germline V gene has CDR1 SGDLS and CDR2 YYNGEE. V shed 0 bases and J 7 bases; nucleotides not matched to a gene: 9. This CDR3 region has 15 residues.

This clonotype turned up a few times. The CDR3 region is CASSLMGQGGVEEAFF. Written as DNA, the CDR3 is TGCGCCAGCAGCTTGATGGGACAGGGGGGAGTGGAGGAAGCTTTCTTT. The chain uses TRBV5-1 and TRBJ1-1; 11 nucleotides agree with TRBD1. Germline CDR1 and CDR2: SGHRS and YFSETQ. This CDR3 has 16 residues. V shed 1 base, J shed 8 bases, and the junction held 10 bases outside the gene matches.